These T cell receptor beta chains were read from a single sample in a study of long-term antiretroviral therapy in people with HIV. Here immunoSEQ multiplex PCR was the method, and the copy in TCRdb shows in-frame clones only, minus some. The sample has 25,000 to 30,000 clones, approximately 78% seen once. Sequencing was performed on unsorted PBMCs, taken 3 years after starting antiretroviral therapy. The receptor set was obtained from a man in his forties or fifties with HIV. Both conserved end residues are part of each CDR3. Fields, in order: V gene, D gene, J gene, clone size, CDR3 protein, CDR3 DNA. D genes are given only for firm matches. Clone size, where shown, is once, few, many, or a class for clones that have expanded.

V gene: TRBV27
D gene: NA
J gene: TRBJ1-4
clone size: NA
CDR3 protein: CASGNFGVGVGEKLFF
CDR3 DNA: TGTGCCAGCGGCAATTTCGGGGTAGGGGTTGGGGAAAAACTGTTTTTT

V gene: TRBV2
D gene: NA
J gene: TRBJ1-3
clone size: NA
CDR3 protein: CASSAGAVRNTIYF
CDR3 DNA: TGTGCCAGCAGTGCCGGGGCGGTCAGAAACACCATATATTTT

V gene: TRBV6-5
D gene: TRBD2
J gene: TRBJ2-1
clone size: NA
CDR3 protein: CASSRLAGGLNEQFF
CDR3 DNA: TGTGCCAGCAGTCGGCTAGCGGGGGGCCTAAATGAGCAGTTCTTC

V gene: TRBV25-1
D gene: TRBD2
J gene: TRBJ2-5
clone size: NA
CDR3 protein: CASSTSGVKTQYF
CDR3 DNA: TGTGCCAGCAGTACTAGCGGGGTGAAGACCCAGTACTTC

V gene: TRBV2
D gene: NA
J gene: TRBJ1-2
clone size: few
CDR3 protein: CAVHSGGPGGYTF
CDR3 DNA: TGTGCCGTCCACTCTGGAGGGCCGGGGGGCTACACCTTC

V gene: TRBV5-1
D gene: NA
J gene: TRBJ2-2
clone size: NA
CDR3 protein: CASSPHQGGGELFF
CDR3 DNA: TGCGCCAGCAGCCCGCATCAGGGGGGCGGGGAGCTGTTTTTT

V gene: TRBV5-4
D gene: NA
J gene: TRBJ2-7
clone size: NA
CDR3 protein: CASSLPGSSSYEQYF
CDR3 DNA: TGTGCCAGCAGCCTCCCGGGTAGTAGCTCCTACGAGCAGTACTTC

V gene: TRBV9
D gene: TRBD2
J gene: TRBJ2-7
clone size: NA
CDR3 protein: CASSATSGVSEQYF
CDR3 DNA: TGTGCCAGCAGCGCGACTAGCGGGGTTTCCGAGCAGTACTTC

V gene: TRBV28
D gene: NA
J gene: TRBJ2-7
clone size: NA
CDR3 protein: CASKTMTGVSYEQYF
CDR3 DNA: TGTGCCAGCAAAACCATGACCGGGGTGTCCTACGAGCAGTACTTC

V gene: TRBV10-3
D gene: TRBD2
J gene: TRBJ2-7
clone size: NA
CDR3 protein: CAISPGVAGTYEQYF
CDR3 DNA: TGTGCCATCAGCCCCGGGGTAGCGGGGACCTACGAGCAGTACTTC

V gene: TRBV11-2
D gene: NA
J gene: TRBJ2-1
clone size: NA
CDR3 protein: CASSSLGGWLDNEQFF
CDR3 DNA: TGTGCCAGCAGCTCCTTAGGGGGTTGGTTGGACAATGAGCAGTTCTTC

V gene: TRBV7-2
D gene: NA
J gene: TRBJ2-5
clone size: NA
CDR3 protein: CASSLGGGPQETQYF
CDR3 DNA: TGTGCCAGCAGCTTAGGCGGGGGCCCCCAAGAGACCCAGTACTTC

V gene: TRBV29-1
D gene: NA
J gene: TRBJ2-3
clone size: NA
CDR3 protein: CSVEPGRDTQYF
CDR3 DNA: TGCAGCGTTGAACCCGGTAGAGATACGCAGTATTTT

V gene: TRBV28
D gene: NA
J gene: TRBJ2-1
clone size: NA
CDR3 protein: CASSFAGHGYNEQFF
CDR3 DNA: TGTGCCAGCAGTTTCGCAGGACACGGGTACAATGAGCAGTTCTTC

V gene: TRBV10-3
D gene: TRBD2
J gene: TRBJ2-7
clone size: NA
CDR3 protein: CAIRNGTSSSEQYF
CDR3 DNA: TGTGCCATCAGGAACGGGACTAGCTCCAGCGAGCAGTACTTC

V gene: TRBV10-2
D gene: NA
J gene: TRBJ2-5
clone size: NA
CDR3 protein: CASSESTKQETQYF
CDR3 DNA: TGCGCCAGCAGTGAGTCGACGAAACAAGAGACCCAGTACTTC

V gene: TRBV7-3
D gene: NA
J gene: TRBJ2-3
clone size: NA
CDR3 protein: CASSLNLATTDTQYF
CDR3 DNA: TGTGCCAGCAGCTTAAATCTAGCGACCACAGATACGCAGTATTTT

V gene: TRBV9
D gene: NA
J gene: TRBJ2-7
clone size: NA
CDR3 protein: CASSAGPGSYEQYF
CDR3 DNA: TGTGCCAGCAGCGCAGGACCAGGGTCCTACGAGCAGTACTTC

V gene: TRBV7-9
D gene: NA
J gene: TRBJ2-7
clone size: NA
CDR3 protein: CASSPSGYEQYF
CDR3 DNA: TGTGCCAGCAGCCCATCGGGCTACGAGCAGTACTTC

V gene: TRBV7-9
D gene: NA
J gene: TRBJ1-1
clone size: NA
CDR3 protein: CASSLSGNNEAFF
CDR3 DNA: TGTGCCAGCAGCTTATCAGGAAATAATGAAGCTTTCTTT

V gene: TRBV5-6
D gene: TRBD2
J gene: TRBJ2-7
clone size: NA
CDR3 protein: CASSLGTSGRAWYEQYF
CDR3 DNA: TGTGCCAGCAGCCTCGGGACTAGCGGGAGGGCCTGGTACGAGCAGTACTTC

V gene: TRBV2
D gene: NA
J gene: TRBJ1-2
clone size: once
CDR3 protein: CASTFFGGAGGYTF
CDR3 DNA: TGTGCCAGCACGTTTTTCGGGGGGGCAGGAGGCTACACCTTC

V gene: TRBV2
D gene: NA
J gene: TRBJ2-1
clone size: NA
CDR3 protein: CASGGPNEQFF
CDR3 DNA: TGTGCCAGCGGGGGGCCCAATGAGCAGTTCTTC

V gene: TRBV7-8
D gene: NA
J gene: TRBJ2-1
clone size: once
CDR3 protein: CASTTVAASSYNEQFF
CDR3 DNA: TGTGCCAGCACCACGGTGGCGGCAAGCTCCTACAATGAGCAGTTCTTC

V gene: TRBV9
D gene: TRBD2
J gene: TRBJ2-7
clone size: NA
CDR3 protein: CASSVEAGEYEQYF
CDR3 DNA: TGTGCCAGCAGCGTAGAAGCGGGAGAATACGAGCAGTACTTC

V gene: TRBV11-2
D gene: NA
J gene: TRBJ2-5
clone size: NA
CDR3 protein: CASSLRKGLETQYF
CDR3 DNA: TGTGCCAGCAGCCTAAGGAAGGGCCTGGAGACCCAGTACTTC

V gene: TRBV27
D gene: NA
J gene: TRBJ2-7
clone size: NA
CDR3 protein: CASSPGGSSYEQYF
CDR3 DNA: TGTGCCAGCAGCCCCGGGGGAAGTTCCTACGAGCAGTACTTC

V gene: TRBV6-4
D gene: NA
J gene: TRBJ2-3
clone size: NA
CDR3 protein: CGGVITDTQYF
CDR3 DNA: TGTGGGGGAGTGATTACAGATACGCAGTATTTT

V gene: TRBV4-1
D gene: TRBD2
J gene: TRBJ2-3
clone size: once
CDR3 protein: CASSLQGLAGPTDTQYF
CDR3 DNA: TGCGCCAGCAGCCTACAGGGACTAGCGGGACCTACAGATACGCAGTATTTT

V gene: TRBV10-3
D gene: TRBD1
J gene: TRBJ1-1
clone size: once
CDR3 protein: CAITSGTGETEAFF
CDR3 DNA: TGTGCCATCACCTCAGGGACAGGGGAGACTGAAGCTTTCTTT

V gene: TRBV29-1
D gene: NA
J gene: TRBJ2-5
clone size: NA
CDR3 protein: CSGRGETQYF
CDR3 DNA: TGCAGCGGAAGGGGAGAGACCCAGTACTTC

V gene: TRBV5-1
D gene: NA
J gene: TRBJ1-1
clone size: NA
CDR3 protein: CASSSQGSHTEAFF
CDR3 DNA: TGCGCCAGCAGCTCACAGGGTTCTCACACTGAAGCTTTCTTT

V gene: TRBV18
D gene: NA
J gene: TRBJ1-2
clone size: once
CDR3 protein: CASSPLFSDKTYGYTF
CDR3 DNA: TGTGCCAGCTCACCATTATTCTCGGACAAGACTTATGGCTACACCTTC

V gene: TRBV7-2
D gene: NA
J gene: TRBJ2-1
clone size: once
CDR3 protein: CASSLIVSSYNEQFF
CDR3 DNA: TGTGCCAGCAGCTTAATTGTGAGCTCCTACAATGAGCAGTTCTTC

V gene: TRBV7-9
D gene: TRBD1
J gene: TRBJ2-7
clone size: NA
CDR3 protein: CASSSGTGFSNEQYF
CDR3 DNA: TGTGCCAGCAGCTCCGGGACAGGGTTTTCTAACGAGCAGTACTTC